The 4 T cell receptor beta chains presented below share a single source sample, sequenced in a study of CD8 T cells in ankylosing spondylitis. General study findings and limits: A motif in TCR beta, a set of eight highly homologous variants, appeared characteristic of ankylosing spondylitis blood.

These TCRs are of unknown antigen specificity. Each CDR3 protein gets one entry after TCRdb re-called the 5' RACE reads with MiXCR. The sample lists about 460,000 distinct CDR3 sequences; approximately 5% were seen once. Sequencing input: blood, either unsorted or a sorted T cell fraction (not recorded which). Source of these receptors: a male donor with ankylosing spondylitis.

This clonotype was found many times. The chain is built from TRBV27 and TRBJ2-7, with 8 bases identical to TRBD1. The CDR3 is 16 residues long. Germline CDR1 reads MNHEY; CDR2 reads SMNVEV (reference sequence). The V segment lost 5 bases and the J segment 0 bases; nucleotides outside the gene matches: 9. CDR3 sequence (DNA): TGTGCCAGCAGTGCAAGTCAGGGGGCGACCTCCTACGAGCAGTACTTC. It specifies CASSASQGATSYEQYF.

This clonotype appeared many times. The genes are TRBV9 and TRBJ2-7; TRBD2 aligns across 10 bases. From germline, CDR1 is SGDLS and CDR2 YYNGEE. This CDR3 spans 14 amino acids. The V segment lost 4 bases and the J segment 4 bases; nucleotides outside the gene matches: 5. The CDR3 DNA follows: TGTGCCAGCAGCAGAGGACTAGCGGAATACGAGCAGTACTTC. This encodes CASSRGLAEYEQYF.

This clonotype occurred many times. The chain uses TRBV12-3 or TRBV12-4 and TRBJ1-4; a possible D gene is TRBD1 (5 bases). V dropped 3 bases and J dropped 6 bases, with 11 bases sitting between them. The CDR3 covers 14 residues. The DNA of the CDR3 is TGTGCCAGCAGTTTGGTACCGGGGGATGAAAAACTGTTTTTT. It is translated as CASSLVPGDEKLFF.

The table lists this clonotype with many counts. V usage is TRBV7-9 and J usage is TRBJ1-4; TRBD1 matches at 7 bases. Germline V gives CDR1 SEHNR, CDR2 FQNEAQ (reference sequence). The CDR3 spans 15 residues. J gave up 6 bases and V 5 bases, and 9 bases lay outside the gene matches. Here the CDR3 DNA reads TGTGCCAGCAGCAAACCCCAGGGGGGGTATGAAAAACTGTTTTTT. This gives the protein CASSKPQGGYEKLFF.